This T cell receptor beta chain is drawn from a study of Graves' ophthalmopathy and Graves' hyperthyroidism. Overall study findings and caveats: Also, most clonotypes expanded in the thyroid above 0.001 frequency appeared in blood.

Per germline, CDR1 MNHEY and CDR2 SVGEGT. Trimming left V 4 bases short and J 3 bases short, with 13 bases between. This CDR3 is 14 amino acids long. Investigators amplified TCR beta CDR3 regions from RNA transcripts. An opening RT-PCR round employed HTBI primers and preceded a second-round multiplex PCR. TCRdb fed the multiplex PCR reads into MiXCR, producing one record per CDR3 protein. Of hundreds of thousands of distinct CDR3 sequences in the sample, about a fifth were seen once. Calling hyperthyroidism stable required that no ophthalmopathy show up within 18 months of follow-up. Participants with hyperthyroidism, aged 18 to 65, were newly diagnosed with under 2 months' duration. Diagnosis used clinical symptoms, serum thyroxine, TRAb, thyroid ultrasound and orbital computed tomography. This clonotype was counted many times. The antigen remains unidentified.

The clonotype originates from a woman aged 18-29 years with stable Graves' hyperthyroidism. Some clones in this sample may be carry-over from other donors' samples. V usage is TRBV6-2 or TRBV6-3 and J usage is TRBJ2-7; weak D call: TRBD2 (6 bases). Material for sequencing was peripheral blood. The CDR3 reads CASSLDSGLYEQYF. The CDR3 DNA sequence: TGTGCCAGCAGTTTGGATAGCGGACTCTACGAGCAGTACTTC.